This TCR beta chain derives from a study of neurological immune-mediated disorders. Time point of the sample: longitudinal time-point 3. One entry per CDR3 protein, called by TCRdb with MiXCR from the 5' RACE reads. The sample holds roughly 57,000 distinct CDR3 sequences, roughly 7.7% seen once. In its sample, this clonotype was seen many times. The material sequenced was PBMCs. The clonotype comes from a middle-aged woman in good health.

CDR3 nucleotide sequence: TGTGCCAGCAGTTACTCCCCGGCCGGAGGCACAGATACGCAGTATTTT. Translating gives CASSYSPAGGTDTQYF. V and J are TRBV6-2 or TRBV6-3 and TRBJ2-3; D unclear. The CDR3 runs 16 residues. Germline V gene sequence: CDR1 MNHEY, CDR2 SVGEGT. Trimming cost V 0 bases and J 1 base, with 11 bases left between them.